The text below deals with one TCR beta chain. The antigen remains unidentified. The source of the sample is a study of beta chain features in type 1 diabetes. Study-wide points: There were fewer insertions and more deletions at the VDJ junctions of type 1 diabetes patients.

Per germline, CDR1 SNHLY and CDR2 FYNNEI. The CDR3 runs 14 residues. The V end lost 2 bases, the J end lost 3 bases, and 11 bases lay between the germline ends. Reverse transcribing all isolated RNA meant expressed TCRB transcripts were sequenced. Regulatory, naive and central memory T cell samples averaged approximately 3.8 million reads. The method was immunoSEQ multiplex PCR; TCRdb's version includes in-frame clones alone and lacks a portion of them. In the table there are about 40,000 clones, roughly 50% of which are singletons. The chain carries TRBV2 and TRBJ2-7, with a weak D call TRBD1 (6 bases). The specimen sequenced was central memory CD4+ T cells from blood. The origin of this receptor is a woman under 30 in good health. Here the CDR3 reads CASSEQGIFYEQYF. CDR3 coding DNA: TGTGCCAGCAGTGAACAGGGGATCTTCTACGAGCAGTACTTC. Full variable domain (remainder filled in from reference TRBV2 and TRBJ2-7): EPEVTQTPSHQVTQMGQEVILRCVPISNHLYFYWYRQILGQKVEFLVSFYNNEISEKSEIFDDQFSVERPDGSNFTLKIRSTKLEDSAMYFCASSEQGIFYEQYFGPGTRLTVT.